The clone carrying this T cell receptor (beta chain) was observed once. Its target is unknown. The sample originates from a study of vaccination effects on CD4 cells after COVID-19. V lost 4 bases and J 7 bases, leaving 10 bases between the germline ends. The CDR3 has 12 amino acids. Germline V gene sequence: CDR1 LNHDA, CDR2 SQIVND (reference sequence). Method: immunoSEQ multiplex PCR; TCRdb's copy keeps in-frame clones and lacks some. The data contain approximately 70,000 clones, about four fifths of them seen just once; the ten biggest clones take up around 3.2%. Under the ViraFEST assay, PBMC were stimulated with viral peptide pools so that antigen-specific CD4+ T cells expanded. Sequencing was performed afterwards. Having been cultured for under twelve days, the cells underwent CD4+ T cell isolation. Nucleocapsid antibody tests were negative, and the vaccine recipients had no prior SARS-CoV-2 infection. Approximately 2.1 million PBMC were placed in each well, which was supplemented with 10 IU/ml IL-2 and approximately 10 ug/ml peptides.

Overall study results and limits: Marked clonal contraction of both clone types appeared late after vaccination. The study enrolled few convalescent patients and sampled no early post-infection timepoints.

The sample was CD4+ T cells from PBMCs cultured with HCoV-NL63 spike peptides, taken before COVID-19 vaccination. The sequence was collected from a human donor who received a COVID-19 vaccine. This chain uses TRBV19 with TRBJ1-1, with D uncertain. CDR3 nucleotides: TGTGCCAGTAGTACTTATGGGGATGAAGCTTTCTTT. This gives the protein CASSTYGDEAFF.